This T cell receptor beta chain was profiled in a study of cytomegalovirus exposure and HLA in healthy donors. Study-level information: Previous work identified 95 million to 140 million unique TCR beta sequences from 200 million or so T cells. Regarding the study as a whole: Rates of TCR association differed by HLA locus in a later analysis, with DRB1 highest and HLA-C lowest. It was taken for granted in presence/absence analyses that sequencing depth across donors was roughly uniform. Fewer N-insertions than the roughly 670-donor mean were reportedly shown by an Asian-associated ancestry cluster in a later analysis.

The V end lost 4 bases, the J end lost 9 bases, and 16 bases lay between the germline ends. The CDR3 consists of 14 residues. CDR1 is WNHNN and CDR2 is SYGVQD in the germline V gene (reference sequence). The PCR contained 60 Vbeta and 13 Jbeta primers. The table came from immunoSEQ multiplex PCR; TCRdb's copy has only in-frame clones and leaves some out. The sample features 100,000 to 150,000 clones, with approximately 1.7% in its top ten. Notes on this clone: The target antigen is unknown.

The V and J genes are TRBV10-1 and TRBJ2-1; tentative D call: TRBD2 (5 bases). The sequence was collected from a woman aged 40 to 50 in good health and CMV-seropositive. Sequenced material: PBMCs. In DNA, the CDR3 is TGCGCCAGCAGTGGTAGCGTCTCCCGGGTTGAGCAGTTCTTC. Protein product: CASSGSVSRVEQFF.